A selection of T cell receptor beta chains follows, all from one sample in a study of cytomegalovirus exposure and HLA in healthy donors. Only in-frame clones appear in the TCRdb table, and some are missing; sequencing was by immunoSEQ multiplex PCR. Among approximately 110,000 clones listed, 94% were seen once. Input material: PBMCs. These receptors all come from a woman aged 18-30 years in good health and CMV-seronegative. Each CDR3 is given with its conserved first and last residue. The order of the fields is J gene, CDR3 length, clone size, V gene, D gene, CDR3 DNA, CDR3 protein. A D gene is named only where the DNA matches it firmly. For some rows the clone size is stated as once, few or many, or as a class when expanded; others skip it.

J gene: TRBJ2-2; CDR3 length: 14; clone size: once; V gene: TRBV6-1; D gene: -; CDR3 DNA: TGTGCCAGCGGAGAGCAGACTTTCACCGGGGAGCTGTTTTTT; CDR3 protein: CASGEQTFTGELFF
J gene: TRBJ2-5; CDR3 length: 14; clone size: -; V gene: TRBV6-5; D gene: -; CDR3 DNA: TGTGCCAGCAGTGGGACTCGCCGCGGGGAGACCCAGTACTTC; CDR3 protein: CASSGTRRGETQYF
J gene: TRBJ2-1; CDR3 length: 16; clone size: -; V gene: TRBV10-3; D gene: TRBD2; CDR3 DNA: TGTGCCACTCTCGCCCCGACTAGCGGGAGAATGAATGAGCAGTTCTTC; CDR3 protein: CATLAPTSGRMNEQFF
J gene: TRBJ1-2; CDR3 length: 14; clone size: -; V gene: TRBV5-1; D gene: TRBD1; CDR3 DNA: TGCGCCAGCAGCTTCGGGACAGCGGCTTTGGACTACACCTTC; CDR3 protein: CASSFGTAALDYTF
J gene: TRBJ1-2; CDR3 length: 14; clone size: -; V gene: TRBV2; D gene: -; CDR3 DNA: TGTGCCAGCAGTGGGGAGGGGGACAACTATGGCTACACCTTC; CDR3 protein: CASSGEGDNYGYTF
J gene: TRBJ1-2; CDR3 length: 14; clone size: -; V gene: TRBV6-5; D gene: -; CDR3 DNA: TGTGCCAGCAGTTACTCCACCGGGCAGGGAGGCTACACCTTC; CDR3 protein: CASSYSTGQGGYTF
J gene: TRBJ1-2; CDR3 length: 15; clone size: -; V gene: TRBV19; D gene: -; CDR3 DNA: TGTGCCAGTAGTATAGAGGGCTTTGAATCCTATGGCTACACCTTC; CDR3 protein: CASSIEGFESYGYTF
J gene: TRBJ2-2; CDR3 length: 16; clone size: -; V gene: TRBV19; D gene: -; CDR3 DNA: TGTGCCAGTAGCCACAGGACAGCCGCGAACACCGGGGAGCTGTTTTTT; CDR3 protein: CASSHRTAANTGELFF
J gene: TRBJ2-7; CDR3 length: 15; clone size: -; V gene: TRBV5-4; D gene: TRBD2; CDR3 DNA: TGTGCCAGCAGCTTGGGGACTAGCGGCTCCTACGAGCAGTACTTC; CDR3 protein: CASSLGTSGSYEQYF
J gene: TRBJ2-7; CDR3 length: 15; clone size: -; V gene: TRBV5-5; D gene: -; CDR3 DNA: TGTGCCAGCAGCTTGGTGGGCCAGGGCTCCTACGAGCAGTACTTC; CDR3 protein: CASSLVGQGSYEQYF
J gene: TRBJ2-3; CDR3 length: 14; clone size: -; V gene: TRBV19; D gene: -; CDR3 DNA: TGTGCCAGTAGTGTGGGGGCGAATACAGATACGCAGTATTTT; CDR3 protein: CASSVGANTDTQYF